This TCR beta chain was found in a study of T cell responses to AZD1222 COVID-19 vaccine. Sequencing was performed with immunoSEQ multiplex PCR; in TCRdb, only in-frame clones are kept and a portion is missing. The sample consists of over 100,000 clones, over 80% of them appearing once. The V gene end was trimmed by 6 bases and the J gene end by 2 bases; junction bases not matched to a gene: 3. The CDR3 contains 14 residues. Germline V lookup: CDR1 MNHEY, CDR2 SVGAGI. The V and J genes are TRBV6-5 and TRBJ2-7; 11 bases are shared with TRBD2. Material: peripheral blood, obtained on day 0 of AZD1222 vaccination. The receptor's source is an adult in good health. The CDR3 reads CASSDSGGAYEQYF. CDR3 nucleotides: TGTGCCAGCAGCGATAGCGGGGGGGCCTACGAGCAGTACTTC.